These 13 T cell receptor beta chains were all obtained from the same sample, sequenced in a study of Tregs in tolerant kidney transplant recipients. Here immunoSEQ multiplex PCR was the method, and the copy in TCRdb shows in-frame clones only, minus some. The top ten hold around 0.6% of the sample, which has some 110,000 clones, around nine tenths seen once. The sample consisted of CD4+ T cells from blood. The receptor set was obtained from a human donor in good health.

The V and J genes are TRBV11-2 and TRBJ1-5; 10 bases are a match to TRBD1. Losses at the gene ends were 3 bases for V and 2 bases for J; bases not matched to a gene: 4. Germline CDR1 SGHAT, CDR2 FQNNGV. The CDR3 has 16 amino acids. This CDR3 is CASSFYGTGGNQPQHF. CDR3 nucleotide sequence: TGTGCCAGCAGCTTCTACGGGACAGGGGGCAATCAGCCCCAGCATTTT.

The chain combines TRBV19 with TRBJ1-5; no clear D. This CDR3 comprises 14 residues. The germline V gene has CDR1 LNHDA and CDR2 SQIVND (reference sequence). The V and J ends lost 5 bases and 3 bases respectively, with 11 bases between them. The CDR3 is CASSSRRINQPQHF. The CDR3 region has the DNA TGTGCCAGTAGTTCACGGCGGATCAATCAGCCCCAGCATTTT.

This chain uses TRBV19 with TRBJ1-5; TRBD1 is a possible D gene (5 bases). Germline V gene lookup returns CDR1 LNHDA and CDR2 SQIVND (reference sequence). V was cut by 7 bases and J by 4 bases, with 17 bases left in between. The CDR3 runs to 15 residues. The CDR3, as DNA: TGTGCCAGTACAACAGACAGAGGGATAAATCAGCCCCAGCATTTT. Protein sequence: CASTTDRGINQPQHF.

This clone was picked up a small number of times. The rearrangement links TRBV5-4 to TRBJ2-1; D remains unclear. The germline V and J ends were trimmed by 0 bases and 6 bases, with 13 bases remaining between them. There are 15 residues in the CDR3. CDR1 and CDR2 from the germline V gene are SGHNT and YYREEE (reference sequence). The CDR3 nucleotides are TGTGCCAGCAGCTTGGACCTTATTAGCTCCAATGAGCAGTTCTTC. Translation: CASSLDLISSNEQFF.

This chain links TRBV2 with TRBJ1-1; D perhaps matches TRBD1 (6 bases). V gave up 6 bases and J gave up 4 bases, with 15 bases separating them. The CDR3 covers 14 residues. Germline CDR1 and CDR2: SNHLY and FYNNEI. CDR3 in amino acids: CASSGTGPFTEAFF. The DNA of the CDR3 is TGTGCCAGCAGCGGCACAGGGCCCTTCACTGAAGCTTTCTTT.

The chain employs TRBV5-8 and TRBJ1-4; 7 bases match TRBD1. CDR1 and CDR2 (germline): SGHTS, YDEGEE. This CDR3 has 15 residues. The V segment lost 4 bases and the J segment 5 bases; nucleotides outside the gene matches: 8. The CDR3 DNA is TGTGCCAGCAGCCCCTGGACAGGAGGGAATGAAAAACTGTTTTTT. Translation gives CASSPWTGGNEKLFF.

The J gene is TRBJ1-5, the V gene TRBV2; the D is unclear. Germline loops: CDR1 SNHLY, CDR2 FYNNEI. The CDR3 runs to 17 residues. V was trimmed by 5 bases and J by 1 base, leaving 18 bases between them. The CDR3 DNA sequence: TGTGCCAGCAGTCCCCTCCTGGGGAGAGAAAGCAATCAGCCCCAGCATTTT. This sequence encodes CASSPLLGRESNQPQHF.

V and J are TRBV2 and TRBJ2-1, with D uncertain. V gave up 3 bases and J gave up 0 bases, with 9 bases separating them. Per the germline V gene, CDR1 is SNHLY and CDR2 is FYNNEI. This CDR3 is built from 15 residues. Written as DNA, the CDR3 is TGTGCCAGCAGTGATTCGGGTCGCTCCTACAATGAGCAGTTCTTC. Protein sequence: CASSDSGRSYNEQFF. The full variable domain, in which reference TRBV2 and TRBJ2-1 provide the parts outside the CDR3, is EPEVTQTPSHQVTQMGQEVILRCVPISNHLYFYWYRQILGQKVEFLVSFYNNEISEKSEIFDDQFSVERPDGSNFTLKIRSTKLEDSAMYFCASSDSGRSYNEQFFGPGTRLTVL.

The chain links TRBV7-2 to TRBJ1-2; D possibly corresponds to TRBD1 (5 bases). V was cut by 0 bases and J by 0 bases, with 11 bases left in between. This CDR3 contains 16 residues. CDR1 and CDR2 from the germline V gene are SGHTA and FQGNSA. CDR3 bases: TGTGCCAGCAGCTTAGCCGCAGGGAGGGCTAACTATGGCTACACCTTC. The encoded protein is CASSLAAGRANYGYTF.

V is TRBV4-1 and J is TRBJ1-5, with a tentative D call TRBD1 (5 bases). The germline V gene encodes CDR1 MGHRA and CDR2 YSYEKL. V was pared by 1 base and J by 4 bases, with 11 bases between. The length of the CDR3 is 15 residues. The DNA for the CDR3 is TGCGCCAGCAGCCAAGGAACGGGGGGTAATCAGCCCCAGCATTTT. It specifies CASSQGTGGNQPQHF.

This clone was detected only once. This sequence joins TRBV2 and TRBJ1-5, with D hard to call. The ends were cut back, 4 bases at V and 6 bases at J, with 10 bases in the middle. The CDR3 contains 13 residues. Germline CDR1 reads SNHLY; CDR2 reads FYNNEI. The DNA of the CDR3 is TGTGCCAGCAGTGCTGGATGGGGTCAGCCCCAGCATTTT. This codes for CASSAGWGQPQHF.

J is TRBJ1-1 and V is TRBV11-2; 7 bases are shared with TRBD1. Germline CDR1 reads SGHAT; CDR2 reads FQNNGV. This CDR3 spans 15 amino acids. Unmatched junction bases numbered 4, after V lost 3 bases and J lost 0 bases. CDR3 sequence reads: CASSLGGQLNTEAFF. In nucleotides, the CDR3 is TGTGCCAGCAGCTTGGGGGGACAGTTGAACACTGAAGCTTTCTTT.

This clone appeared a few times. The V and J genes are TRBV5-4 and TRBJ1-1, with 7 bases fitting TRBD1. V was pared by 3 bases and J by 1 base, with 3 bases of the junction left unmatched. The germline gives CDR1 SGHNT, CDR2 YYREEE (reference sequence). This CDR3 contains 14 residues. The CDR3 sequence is CASSSGQQNTEAFF. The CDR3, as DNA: TGTGCCAGCAGCTCGGGACAGCAGAACACTGAAGCTTTCTTT.